This T cell receptor beta chain was found in a study of early T cells in non-severe SARS-CoV-2 infection. This CDR3 spans 13 amino acids. The V and J ends lost 0 bases and 0 bases respectively, with 3 bases between them. Per germline, CDR1 SGHNT and CDR2 YYREEE (reference sequence). The table lists this clonotype with many counts. Individual cDNA molecules received unique molecular identifiers. TCRdb re-called the 5' RACE reads with MiXCR, one entry per CDR3 protein. Here the sample spans 80,000 to 95,000 distinct CDR3 sequences, approximately 14% being singletons. The specimen was whole blood. This chain links TRBV5-4 with TRBJ1-1; unclear D gene. The source of this sequence is an adult who was a healthcare worker with PCR-confirmed SARS-CoV-2 infection or an uninfected control (not recorded which). The CDR3, as DNA: TGTGCCAGCAGCTTGGAAGTGAACACTGAAGCTTTCTTT. Protein: CASSLEVNTEAFF.